A single sample is the source of the 27 T cell receptor beta chains below, sequenced in a study of T cell repertoires in cytomegalovirus infection. TCRdb used MiXCR to reprocess the reads, holding one entry per CDR3 protein. The sample includes about 120,000 distinct CDR3 sequences, 30% of them seen just once. What these receptors recognize is not known. The sequenced sample was CD8+ T cells from cultured PBMCs, obtained from culture after CMV antigen stimulation. Receptor source: a human donor in good health (CMV status not recorded). Some clones in this sample may be carry-over from other donors' samples.

The V gene is TRBV2, the J gene TRBJ2-7; D is unresolved. The germline V and J ends were trimmed by 2 bases and 0 bases, with 17 bases remaining between them. This CDR3 has 17 residues. CDR1 is SNHLY, CDR2 FYNNEI, per germline. This CDR3 is CASSERAASLSSYEQYF. CDR3 DNA sequence: TGTGCCAGCAGTGAACGGGCGGCCAGCTTGAGCTCCTACGAGCAGTACTTC.

This clonotype was seen a few times. CDR3 in amino acids: CASGSRQVDTQYF. The DNA for the CDR3 is TGTGCTAGTGGTTCCCGACAGGTAGATACGCAGTATTTT. The genes are TRBV12-5 and TRBJ2-3, with D possibly matching TRBD1 (6 bases). Germline-derived CDR1 and CDR2 are LGHNT and FRNRAP. V was shortened by 4 bases and J by 5 bases, with 10 bases between the two germline ends. The CDR3 runs to 13 residues.

This clonotype occurred a few times. The chain joins TRBV7-2 to TRBJ1-3, with no clear D. In germline, CDR1 is SGHTA, CDR2 FQGNSA. This CDR3 is 15 amino acids long. Trimming left V 1 base short and J 2 bases short, with 9 bases between. The chain's CDR3 is CASSLGRRAGNTIYF. Here the CDR3 DNA reads TGTGCCAGCAGCTTAGGGCGCCGGGCTGGAAACACCATATATTTT.

In this sample, this clonotype turned up a few times. This sequence joins TRBV2 and TRBJ2-1; D is unresolved. V lost 8 bases, J lost 0 bases, and 14 bases lay in between. The CDR3 length is 15 residues. Looked up from germline, CDR1 is SNHLY and CDR2 is FYNNEI. For the CDR3, the DNA is TGTGCCAGCCAAGAGTGGCAGAGCTCCTACAATGAGCAGTTCTTC. As protein: CASQEWQSSYNEQFF.

The chain employs TRBV12-3 or TRBV12-4 and TRBJ2-7, with 8 bases that match TRBD2. The junction had 7 bases not matched to a gene; V was cut back by 7 bases and J by 2 bases. There are 14 residues in the CDR3. The CDR3 loop reads CASTLGGGTYEQYF. The CDR3 DNA is TGTGCCAGCACCCTCGGGGGGGGGACCTACGAGCAGTACTTC.

The chain links TRBV5-1 to TRBJ2-7, with 7 positions matching TRBD1. Germline loops: CDR1 SGHRS, CDR2 YFSETQ. This CDR3 region has 14 residues. The ends lost 0 bases at V and 2 bases at J; junction bases unmatched: 2. CDR3 bases: TGCGCCAGCAGCTTGGCACAGGGGACCTACGAGCAGTACTTC. Amino acid sequence: CASSLAQGTYEQYF.

There are a few counts of this clonotype. J is TRBJ1-3 and V is TRBV28; 8 bases agree with TRBD1. This CDR3 is 15 amino acids long. Unmatched junction bases numbered 6, after V lost 6 bases and J lost 2 bases. Germline lookup yields CDR1 MDHEN and CDR2 SYDVKM. This CDR3 is CASSAGQGTGNTIYF. CDR3 bases: TGTGCCAGCAGCGCAGGACAGGGCACTGGAAACACCATATATTTT.

This clonotype appeared a few times. The chain carries TRBV4-1 and TRBJ1-5; perhaps TRBD1 as D (5 bases). This CDR3 region has 15 residues. Deletions cut 4 bases from V and 7 bases from J, with 17 bases between. Per the germline V gene, CDR1 is MGHRA and CDR2 is YSYEKL. CDR3 sequence reads: CASSLVGGDDQPQHF. The CDR3 DNA follows: TGCGCCAGCAGCCTGGTGGGGGGGGACGACCAGCCCCAGCATTTT.

The chain employs TRBV6-1 and TRBJ2-1; perhaps TRBD2 as D (5 bases). CDR1 MNHNS and CDR2 SASEGT come from the germline V gene. The CDR3 sequence is 17 residues long. V gave up 0 bases and J gave up 0 bases, with 12 bases separating them. The CDR3 loop reads CASSEAAGESSYNEQFF. The CDR3 DNA sequence: TGTGCCAGCAGTGAAGCCGCCGGGGAGAGCTCCTACAATGAGCAGTTCTTC.

In this sample, this clonotype turned up a few times. The chain has TRBV5-6 and TRBJ2-7, with no clear D. In germline, CDR1 is SGHDT, CDR2 YYEEEE. V dropped 0 bases and J dropped 2 bases, with 12 bases sitting between them. CDR3 size: 15 residues. The CDR3 DNA sequence: TGTGCCAGCAGCTTGGGACAAAATGCTCCCTACGAGCAGTACTTC. Translating gives CASSLGQNAPYEQYF.

The chain has TRBV9 and TRBJ2-3, with 8 bases that match TRBD2. The trim removed 1 base at V and 2 bases at J, leaving 6 bases unmatched. CDR3 length: 16 amino acids. CDR1 SGDLS and CDR2 YYNGEE come from the germline V gene. The CDR3 coding sequence is TGTGCCAGCAGCGTAAGGTCGGGGGGGCCCACAGATACGCAGTATTTT. Translation: CASSVRSGGPTDTQYF.

The chain employs TRBV7-9 and TRBJ2-2; 11 nucleotides line up with TRBD1. J was trimmed by 6 bases and V by 5 bases; bases with no gene match: 5. CDR1 SEHNR and CDR2 FQNEAQ come from the germline V gene (reference sequence). The CDR3 extends over 15 amino acids. CDR3 bases: TGTGCCAGCAGCGGCAGGACAGGGGGCCCCGGGGAGCTGTTTTTT. Translating gives CASSGRTGGPGELFF.

This clonotype has ten or more counts. This sequence joins TRBV7-2 and TRBJ2-5; 8 bases are shared with TRBD1. The V gene end was trimmed by 5 bases and the J gene end by 4 bases; junction bases not matched to a gene: 6. Germline CDR1 reads SGHTA; CDR2 reads FQGNSA. This CDR3 is 14 amino acids long. The CDR3 here is CASSPWTGPETQYF. The CDR3 DNA sequence: TGTGCCAGCAGCCCCTGGACAGGGCCAGAGACCCAGTACTTC.

The V call is TRBV11-2, the J call TRBJ2-1; the D gene is possibly TRBD2 (6 bases). The CDR3 spans 17 residues. The V and J ends lost 9 bases and 0 bases respectively, with 21 bases between them. Germline V gives CDR1 SGHAT, CDR2 FQNNGV. The CDR3: CASEVARDLNSYNEQFF. The DNA of the CDR3 is TGTGCCAGTGAGGTGGCTCGGGACTTAAACTCCTACAATGAGCAGTTCTTC.

The sample holds a few counts of this clonotype. The chain has TRBV4-1 and TRBJ1-5; no reliable D call. The CDR3 has 15 residues. CDR1 and CDR2 (germline): MGHRA, YSYEKL. The V end was cut by 1 base, the J end by 0 bases, with 7 bases between. CDR3 sequence (DNA): TGCGCCAGCAGCCAAGTCGACTTTAGCAATCAGCCCCAGCATTTT. The encoded protein is CASSQVDFSNQPQHF.

Written as DNA, the CDR3 is TGTGCCAGCAGTTTAGGGTTCGACGAGCAGTACTTC. Translated, it gives CASSLGFDEQYF. The chain employs TRBV12-3 or TRBV12-4 and TRBJ2-7; D is undetermined. The CDR3 totals 12 residues. Deletions cut 1 base from V and 5 bases from J, with 6 bases between.

The V gene is TRBV28, the J gene TRBJ1-5; D is unresolved. The germline gives CDR1 MDHEN, CDR2 SYDVKM. This CDR3 is 15 amino acids long. V was pared by 7 bases and J by 0 bases, with 13 bases between. In DNA, the CDR3 is TGTGCCAGCACCCCCCTGACGAATAGCAATCAGCCCCAGCATTTT. This gives the protein CASTPLTNSNQPQHF.

This clonotype has ten or more counts. CDR3 coding DNA: TGTGCCAGCGGGGACCCGGGACTCGCCTCCGAGCAGTACTTC. Translated: CASGDPGLASEQYF. This chain uses TRBV27 with TRBJ2-7; D possibly corresponds to TRBD2 (6 bases). The CDR3 consists of 14 residues. CDR1 MNHEY and CDR2 SMNVEV come from the germline V gene (reference sequence). V gave up 8 bases and J gave up 6 bases, with 20 bases separating them.

The chain joins TRBV7-2 to TRBJ2-1; tentatively, D is TRBD1 or TRBD2 (6 bases each). The CDR3 consists of 16 residues. The V and J ends lost 0 bases and 10 bases respectively, with 19 bases between them. In germline, CDR1 is SGHTA, CDR2 FQGNSA. CDR3 DNA sequence: TGTGCCAGCAGCTTAGCGGGATATAGGGGGGCCGAGGAGCAGTTCTTC. Its protein product is CASSLAGYRGAEEQFF.

This clonotype was counted many times. The J gene is TRBJ2-1, the V gene TRBV7-2, with D unresolved. From germline, CDR1 is SGHTA and CDR2 FQGNSA. Between the trimmed V and J ends, which lost 5 bases and 4 bases, there was a span of 15 bases. The CDR3 sequence is 15 residues long. This CDR3 is CASSPEAASYNEQFF. CDR3 bases: TGTGCCAGCAGCCCAGAGGCGGCTAGTTACAATGAGCAGTTCTTC.

The rearrangement joins TRBV2 to TRBJ1-2, with TRBD1 identical over 8 bases. Germline V gene lookup returns CDR1 SNHLY and CDR2 FYNNEI. CDR3 length: 13 residues. J lost 7 bases, V lost 7 bases, and 8 bases had no gene match. CDR3 bases: TGTGCCAGCATCGGGCAGGGGGCCGCTGGCTACACCTTC. As protein: CASIGQGAAGYTF.

As for this clonotype: One junction end does not reproduce the germline sequence, and a read error may be involved. V gene TRBV7-7 combines with J gene TRBJ2-6, with D unresolved. CDR3 length: 15 amino acids. The germline V gene encodes CDR1 SSHAT and CDR2 FNYEAQ (reference sequence). This chain's CDR3 is CASSSTDTGANVLTF. The CDR3 nucleotides are TGTGCTAGCAGCTCGACTGATACTGGGGCCAACGTCCTGACTTTC. The variable domain in full, with the rest retrieved from reference TRBV7-7 and TRBJ2-6, is GAGVSQSPRYKVTKRGQDVTLRCDPISSHATLYWYQQALGQGPEFLTYFNYEAQPDKSGLPSDRFSAERPEGSISTLTIQRTEQRDSAMYRCASSSTDTGANVLTFGAGSRLTVL.

V and J are TRBV19 and TRBJ1-5, with D uncertain. This CDR3 is 14 amino acids long. Trimming removed 5 bases at V and 0 bases at J, with 8 bases between. The germline gives CDR1 LNHDA, CDR2 SQIVND (reference sequence). CDR3 DNA sequence: TGTGCCAGTAGTGGCGATTATAGCAATCAGCCCCAGCATTTT. Translation: CASSGDYSNQPQHF.

V gene TRBV11-1 combines with J gene TRBJ2-7; 8 positions match TRBD2. Germline V lookup: CDR1 SGHAT, CDR2 FQDESV (reference sequence). V lost 1 base, J lost 3 bases, and 5 bases stayed unmatched. The CDR3 is made up of 15 amino acids. The CDR3 region has the DNA TGTGCCAGCAGCTTAGTGAGCGGGAGCTACTACGAGCAGTACTTC. Protein: CASSLVSGSYYEQYF.

This clonotype has at least ten counts. This chain connects TRBV7-8 to TRBJ2-3; weak D call: TRBD2 (7 bases). CDR3 length: 19 amino acids. Germline V lookup: CDR1 SGHVS, CDR2 FQNEAQ. The V end lost 5 bases, the J end lost 0 bases, and 24 bases lay between the germline ends. CDR3 DNA sequence: TGTGCCAGCAGCACTAGAGGGGGAGGGCCCCTAAGGAGCACAGATACGCAGTATTTT. Residues: CASSTRGGGPLRSTDTQYF. Supplemented by reference TRBV7-8 and TRBJ2-3, the full variable domain reads GAGVSQSPRYKVAKRGQDVALRCDPISGHVSLFWYQQALGQGPEFLTYFQNEAQLDKSGLPSDRFFAERPEGSVSTLKIQRTQQEDSAVYLCASSTRGGGPLRSTDTQYFGPGTRLTVL.

This chain connects TRBV2 to TRBJ2-1; 12 bases line up with TRBD2. The junction had 6 bases not matched to a gene; V was cut back by 6 bases and J by 3 bases. CDR1 and CDR2 from the germline V gene are SNHLY and FYNNEI. The CDR3 runs 16 residues. As DNA, the CDR3 is TGTGCCAGCAGCTCCGAACTAGCGGGGGGCTACAATGAGCAGTTCTTC. It specifies CASSSELAGGYNEQFF. Full variable domain (rest looked up from reference TRBV2 and TRBJ2-1): EPEVTQTPSHQVTQMGQEVILRCVPISNHLYFYWYRQILGQKVEFLVSFYNNEISEKSEIFDDQFSVERPDGSNFTLKIRSTKLEDSAMYFCASSSELAGGYNEQFFGPGTRLTVL.

The V call is TRBV6-1, the J call TRBJ2-7, with 7 bases lining up with TRBD1. V was pared by 1 base and J by 3 bases, with 3 bases of the junction left unmatched. CDR1 MNHNS and CDR2 SASEGT come from the germline V gene. This CDR3 has 14 amino acids. Here the CDR3 DNA reads TGTGCCAGCAGTGAAGTGGGGACAGTCTACGAGCAGTACTTC. It yields the protein CASSEVGTVYEQYF.